The 7 T cell receptor beta chains below were found in one sample sequenced in a study of T cell changes during pregnancy in multiple sclerosis (dated by TCRdb to between 2018 and 2021). Library creation used the immunoSEQ multiplex PCR assay. The table was pulled from immuneACCESS by TCRdb, which kept in-frame rearrangements only. Such tables lose some clones; where checked, under half of the loss comes from unresolved V genes, and the rest has no known cause. The sample contains over 80,000 clones, around nine tenths of them found a single time. The ten most abundant clones make up roughly 0.77% of the sample. The starting material was peripheral blood, obtained in the second trimester of pregnancy. These receptors came from a female donor in good health, enrolled as a control in a pregnancy study.

The chain carries TRBV18 and TRBJ2-6, with TRBD1 identical over 8 bases. V lost 3 bases and J lost 4; bases outside the gene matches: 5. This CDR3 has 16 residues. Looked up from germline, CDR1 is KGHSH and CDR2 is LQKENI. The CDR3, as DNA: TGTGCCAGCTCACCCCCGCAGGGGGCGGGGGCCAACGTCCTGACTTTC. Its translation is CASSPPQGAGANVLTF.

The V gene is TRBV28, the J gene TRBJ2-7, with D possibly matching TRBD1 (6 bases). This CDR3 is 14 amino acids long. V was trimmed by 7 bases and J by 3 bases, leaving 16 bases between them. CDR1 and CDR2 from the germline V gene are MDHEN and SYDVKM. CDR3 DNA: TGTGCCAGCACCCGAGGGGGTACGGGCTACGAGCAGTACTTC. Its protein is CASTRGGTGYEQYF.

Here the CDR3 DNA reads TGTGCCAGCAGTGCGCGACAGGGGGCAAACTATGGCTACACCTTC. It yields the protein CASSARQGANYGYTF. The rearrangement joins TRBV6-1 to TRBJ1-2, with 10 bases lining up with TRBD1. The germline V gene encodes CDR1 MNHNS and CDR2 SASEGT. V lost 4 bases and J lost 2; bases outside the gene matches: 4. The CDR3 has 15 residues.

The chain is built from TRBV16 and TRBJ1-1; 7 bases map to TRBD1. Germline values: CDR1 KGHSY, CDR2 FQNENV. The CDR3 runs to 15 residues. The V segment lost 0 bases and the J segment 1 base; nucleotides outside the gene matches: 2. The DNA of the CDR3 is TGTGCCAGCAGCCAATCAGGGGGCAGGAACACTGAAGCTTTCTTT. This translates into CASSQSGGRNTEAFF.

This clone was detected once. CDR3 bases: TGCGCCAGCAGCCCCCTTGGGGCGGGGGGGCCCCATACGCAGTATTTT. Translation: CASSPLGAGGPHTQYF. This chain connects TRBV5-1 to TRBJ2-3, with 9 bases fitting TRBD2. CDR3 length equals 16 residues. V was clipped by 4 bases and J by 7 bases; unmatched bases: 13. The germline CDR1 and CDR2 sequences are SGHRS and YFSETQ.

V is TRBV15 and J is TRBJ2-3; TRBD2 aligns across 9 bases. Germline V gives CDR1 LNHNV, CDR2 YYDKDF (reference sequence). The CDR3 has 16 amino acids. V shed 0 bases and J 5 bases; nucleotides not matched to a gene: 6. CDR3 loop: CATSREGGRAQDTQYF. The CDR3 coding sequence is TGTGCCACCAGCAGAGAAGGCGGGAGGGCCCAAGATACGCAGTATTTT.

This sequence joins TRBV6-5 and TRBJ1-2; D not certain. This CDR3 spans 12 amino acids. Germline V CDR1 and CDR2: MNHEY, SVGAGI. Trimming stripped 4 bases from V and 8 bases from J, with 11 bases between. The DNA for the CDR3 is TGTGCCAGCAGTTTTTCGGGGAGCGGCTACACCTTC. It specifies CASSFSGSGYTF.